This passage covers 13 T cell receptor beta chains from one sample sequenced in a study of OX40 agonist ivuxolimab in advanced cancers. This table comes from immunoSEQ multiplex PCR, and its TCRdb copy is limited to in-frame clones, with some not included. Of around 33,000 clones in the sample, around 90% were seen once. This specimen was CD4+ or CD8+ T cells sorted from blood, taken in a trial of the OX40 agonist ivuxolimab. The source is an adult with an advanced solid tumor such as melanoma, head and neck, liver or kidney cancer.

This rearrangement joins TRBV14 to TRBJ2-2; no firm D call. Trimming took 1 base from V and 4 from J, leaving 22 bases between them. CDR1 and CDR2 (germline): SGHDN, FVKESK. The CDR3 length is 19 residues. Here the CDR3 reads CASSQGDITTDGSTGELFF. CDR3 coding DNA: TGTGCCAGCAGCCAAGGGGATATCACGACCGACGGAAGCACCGGGGAGCTGTTTTTT.

On this clone: A read error may produce the germline difference seen at one junction end. V is TRBV5-4 and J is TRBJ2-3; D is ambiguous. CDR1 and CDR2 from the germline V gene are SGHNT and YYREEE (reference sequence). The CDR3 has 15 amino acids. CDR3 coding DNA: TGTGCCAACAGCTTGGGATGGTCTAGCACAGATACGCAGTATTTT. Amino acids: CANSLGWSSTDTQYF.

The V and J genes are TRBV13 and TRBJ1-2; 8 nucleotides align to TRBD1. The CDR3 runs 14 residues. Germline trimming cut 3 bases from V and 3 bases from J; bases unmatched to any gene: 3. Germline CDR1 and CDR2: PRHDT and FYEKMQ (reference sequence). The CDR3 DNA reads TGTGCCAGCAGCTTGCAGGGGGCGGACTATGGCTACACCTTC. This encodes CASSLQGADYGYTF.

This chain connects TRBV5-6 to TRBJ2-2; D may be TRBD2 (6 bases). With 5 bases removed from V and 6 bases from J, the gap between germline ends came to 14 bases. This CDR3 is 14 amino acids long. Looked up from germline, CDR1 is SGHDT and CDR2 is YYEEEE. The CDR3, as DNA: TGTGCCAGCAGTCTGGGGGGTTTCGCCGGGGAGCTGTTTTTT. Encoded protein: CASSLGGFAGELFF.

The genes are TRBV2 and TRBJ1-4, with unresolved D. Trimming left V 5 bases short and J 0 bases short, with 7 bases between. This CDR3 is built from 14 residues. Germline loops: CDR1 SNHLY, CDR2 FYNNEI. The CDR3 DNA reads TGTGCCAGCAGTACGGGTGCAACTAATGAAAAACTGTTTTTT. Translating it yields CASSTGATNEKLFF.

The chain employs TRBV7-9 and TRBJ2-1; tentative D call: TRBD1 (6 bases). This CDR3 contains 17 residues. V lost 3 bases, J lost 0 bases, and 15 bases lay in between. Germline V lookup: CDR1 SEHNR, CDR2 FQNEAQ (reference sequence). The CDR3 region is CASSLEPTGSSYNEQFF. Written as DNA, the CDR3 is TGTGCCAGCAGCTTGGAACCTACAGGGAGCTCCTACAATGAGCAGTTCTTC.

The CDR3 region has the DNA TGTGCCAGCAGCCAAGGAAACGTAATAGCCAAAAACATTCAGTACTTC. Its translation: CASSQGNVIAKNIQYF. This chain joins TRBV4-2 and TRBJ2-4; no clear D gene. Trimming pared 1 base from V and 0 bases from J, leaving 10 bases between. The CDR3 loop spans 16 amino acids. Looked up from germline, CDR1 is LGHNA and CDR2 is YNFKEQ.

The chain links TRBV14 to TRBJ2-5; TRBD2 agrees at 8 bases. V shed 4 bases and J 5 bases; nucleotides not matched to a gene: 9. Germline V CDR1 and CDR2: SGHDN, FVKESK. The CDR3 covers 15 residues. The CDR3 coding sequence is TGTGCCAGCAGCCGAGAGCGGGGGTCCCGGGAGACCCAGTACTTC. Encoded protein: CASSRERGSRETQYF.

The chain carries TRBV27 and TRBJ2-2; D unresolved. V was trimmed by 7 bases and J by 2 bases, leaving 8 bases between them. Germline loops: CDR1 MNHEY, CDR2 SMNVEV (reference sequence). The CDR3 has 13 residues. The CDR3 nucleotides are TGTGCCAGCATGGGCAGTAACACCGGGGAGCTGTTTTTT. It is translated as CASMGSNTGELFF.

V and J are TRBV5-8 and TRBJ2-2; 9 nucleotides agree with TRBD1. The CDR3 covers 14 residues. V lost 2 bases, J lost 5 bases, and 1 base stayed unmatched. Germline loops: CDR1 SGHTS, CDR2 YDEGEE. This CDR3 reads CASSLQGATGELFF. The CDR3 DNA reads as TGTGCCAGCAGCTTACAGGGGGCGACCGGGGAGCTGTTTTTT.

The V gene is TRBV28, the J gene TRBJ2-5, with D hard to call. Germline assignment: CDR1 MDHEN and CDR2 SYDVKM. The V and J ends lost 4 bases and 7 bases respectively, with 13 bases between them. This CDR3 spans 13 amino acids. In DNA form, the CDR3 reads TGTGCCAGCAGTTCTTACTTTCTAGGGACCCAGTACTTC. It specifies CASSSYFLGTQYF.

The chain links TRBV11-1 to TRBJ2-3; 9 bases agree with TRBD2. The CDR3 totals 17 residues. Germline CDR1 SGHAT, CDR2 FQDESV (reference sequence). V dropped 0 bases and J dropped 1; count of bases not matched to a gene: 5. This chain's CDR3 is CASSLAAGGQGTDTQYF. The CDR3 DNA reads as TGTGCCAGCAGCTTAGCGGCGGGAGGGCAGGGCACAGATACGCAGTATTTT.

The chain links TRBV9 to TRBJ2-7; 10 nucleotides agree with TRBD1. The CDR3 covers 18 residues. The germline CDR1 and CDR2 sequences are SGDLS and YYNGEE. Trimming at V came to 0 bases and at J to 0 bases, leaving 9 bases not matched to a gene. The CDR3 DNA follows: TGTGCCAGCAGCGTAGGACAGGGGGCCGGAAAAATCTCCTACGAGCAGTACTTC. This encodes CASSVGQGAGKISYEQYF.